Detailed here is one T cell receptor beta chain. These data originate in a study of T and B cells in COVID-19 patients. Blood genomic DNA input for TRB amplification was roughly 220-500 ng. Unmatched junction bases numbered 4, after V lost 5 bases and J lost 4 bases. This CDR3 is built from 15 residues. Looked up from germline, CDR1 is MRHNA and CDR2 is SNTAGT. TRB rearrangements were amplified by multiplex PCR with BIOMED2 TRB-A/B primers. TCRdb processed the multiplex PCR reads anew with MiXCR; each CDR3 protein has one entry. The sample contains about 9,500 distinct CDR3 sequences, around 27% of which appear only once.

The sequence came from a human donor who had recovered from COVID-19. Sample: blood. The rearrangement joins TRBV6-4 to TRBJ2-3; 12 bases are a match to TRBD1. The CDR3 loop is CASSYGTGGADTQYF. CDR3 DNA sequence: TGTGCCAGCAGTTACGGGACAGGGGGCGCAGATACGCAGTATTTT.